A single T cell receptor (beta chain) is shown here with its context. Its antigen is as yet unknown. 13 Jbeta primers and 60 Vbeta primers were used for the PCR. Sequencing used immunoSEQ multiplex PCR; TCRdb keeps in-frame clones, though not all of them. The data contain 110,000 to 150,000 clones, over 80% of them singletons. The data stem from a study of cytomegalovirus exposure and HLA in healthy donors. Whole-study results and caveats: Association of a missense DCLRE1C variant with TCR beta V- and J-gene trimming was reported in a later analysis. Through in vitro validation, three CMV-associated chains were shown to be specific for CMV antigens. A further, later analysis showed that HLA-associated TCR beta chains (compared with equally common others) were more clonally expanded.

Germline-derived CDR1 and CDR2 are SEHNR and FQNEAQ (reference sequence). This CDR3 is built from 12 residues. With 5 bases removed from V and 5 bases from J, the gap between germline ends came to 8 bases. The sequence was collected from a female donor in good health and CMV-seronegative. The chain has TRBV7-9 and TRBJ2-3; D unresolved. The sequenced sample was PBMCs. The CDR3 nucleotides read TGTGCCAGCAGCCCACCGGGAGATACGCAGTATTTT. This encodes CASSPPGDTQYF.